A selection of T cell receptor beta chains follows, all from one sample in a study of PD-1 and CTLA-4 blockade in melanoma. TCRdb's table, derived via immunoSEQ multiplex PCR, lists solely in-frame clones and lacks some. The sample records 9,000 to 13,000 clones, 65% to 90% being singletons. Sequenced here: CD8+ T cells from peripheral blood, sampled from a patient given anti-PD-1 treatment. The receptors originated from a human donor with melanoma. Both conserved end residues are part of each CDR3. D genes are given only for firm matches. Some rows mark clone size as missing; the rest say once, few, many or name a class of expanded clone.

v_gene	abundance	j_gene	d_gene	CDR3nt	CDR3aa
TRBV4-3	.	TRBJ1-6	TRBD1	TGCGCCAGCAGCCAGCAGGGGGACAGTAGTTCACCCCTCCACTTT	CASSQQGDSSSPLHF
TRBV4-1	.	TRBJ1-2	.	TGCGCCAGCAGCCCCACAGGGTTTGGCTACACCTTC	CASSPTGFGYTF
TRBV7-8	.	TRBJ2-7	.	TGTGCCAGCAGCTTAGCTGACTGGGAGCAGTACTTC	CASSLADWEQYF
TRBV11-3	once	TRBJ2-5	TRBD2	TGTGCCAGCAGCTTAGAGGGGCGGGGGGTAGAGACCCAGTACTTC	CASSLEGRGVETQYF
TRBV2	.	TRBJ2-1	.	TGTGCCAGCAGAGGGGGGGAGCCGGGGAATGAGCAGTTCTTC	CASRGGEPGNEQFF
TRBV5-1	once	TRBJ2-7	TRBD2	TGCGCCAGCAGCTTGGGCGGGGGACCCTTC	CASSLGGGPF
TRBV27	.	TRBJ2-6	TRBD2	TGTGCCAGCAGGCTGACTAGCGGGAGGGCCTCTGGGGCCAACGTCCTGACTTTC	CASRLTSGRASGANVLTF
TRBV20-1	.	TRBJ2-7	.	TGCAGTGCTAGTGATGAGAGTTACTACGAGCAGTACTTC	CSASDESYYEQYF
TRBV11-2	.	TRBJ1-1	.	TGTGCCAGCAGCGGGAGGCAGGGTGAAGCTTTCTTT	CASSGRQGEAFF
TRBV29-1	.	TRBJ1-1	.	TGCAGCGTGGTGGAGGGAACTGAAGCTTTCTTT	CSVVEGTEAFF
TRBV30	.	TRBJ2-7	.	TGTGCCTGGCGGGTAGGCTACGAGCAGTACTTC	CAWRVGYEQYF
TRBV6-1	.	TRBJ2-1	TRBD1	TGTGCCAGCAGTGACCGGGACAGGGGAACTTATGAGCAGTTCTTC	CASSDRDRGTYEQFF
TRBV5-1	.	TRBJ2-4	TRBD1	TGCGCCAGCAGCCCGGACAGGGATTACGGAAACATTCAGTACTTC	CASSPDRDYGNIQYF
TRBV6-5	.	TRBJ2-3	TRBD1	TGTGCCAGCAGTTACGCGGACAGGGCCACAGATACGCAGTATTTT	CASSYADRATDTQYF
TRBV7-9	.	TRBJ2-7	TRBD1	TGTGCCAGCAGCTTGACAGGGGGCGAGCAGTACTTC	CASSLTGGEQYF
TRBV30	.	TRBJ2-3	.	TGTGCCTGGAGTGTACTGGGAGCTACAGATACGCAGTATTTT	CAWSVLGATDTQYF
TRBV19	large	TRBJ1-5	.	TGTGCCAGTAGTATAGATCACACAGACAATCAGCCCCAGCATTTT	CASSIDHTDNQPQHF
TRBV24-1	.	TRBJ2-1	.	TGTGCCACCAGTGATTCCGCGTATCACAATGAGCAGTTCTTC	CATSDSAYHNEQFF